The clone carrying this T cell receptor beta chain was detected once. Other nucleotide sequences from this sample produce the same CDR3. These data come from a study of technical replicates of blood from a few donors. Sequencing used immunoSEQ multiplex PCR; TCRdb keeps in-frame clones, though not all of them. Of more than 90,000 clones listed, over 90% were seen once; the top ten hold roughly 0.21%. The CDR3 has 16 residues. The germline V gene encodes CDR1 MNHNY and CDR2 SVGAGI (reference sequence). Trimming cost V 2 bases and J 4 bases; bases outside gene matches: 10. Sequenced: T cells isolated from PBMCs. This receptor was obtained from a human donor in good health. The chain joins TRBV6-6 to TRBJ1-2, with 7 bases that match TRBD1. The CDR3 region has the DNA TGTGCCAGCAGTTACAAGAGAGACAGGGCGGGCTATGGCTACACCTTC. Protein product: CASSYKRDRAGYGYTF.